These 5 T cell receptor beta chains share one sample of origin, sequenced in a study of CD8 T cells in Susac syndrome (dated by TCRdb to between 2018 and 2020). Receptor amplification or capture employed the immunoSEQ multiplex PCR assay. RNA was extracted using the RNeasy kit, and about 0.45 to 1 ug of the RNA was reverse transcribed with random hexamers. TCRdb passed the public sequencing reads through fastp at Q25 and MiXCR, retaining productive beta sequences. All rows with the same CDR3 protein become a single entry with the most common DNA and genes. The sample table shows some 260,000 distinct CDR3 sequences, and 80% to 90% are seen once. The top ten hold about 0.11% of the sample. Sample: CD8+ T cells from PBMCs. These receptors were taken from a human donor with multiple sclerosis.

CDR3 nucleotides: TGTGCCAGCAGTCCCCTAGGGTACCAAGAGACCCAGTACTTC. Encoded protein: CASSPLGYQETQYF. V usage is TRBV28 and J usage is TRBJ2-5, with unresolved D. CDR1 and CDR2 (germline): MDHEN, SYDVKM. The CDR3 is 14 residues long. V was pared by 5 bases and J by 0 bases, with 10 bases between.

This chain links TRBV21-1 with TRBJ2-7; TRBD2 is the table's D call, not checked against the DNA. TRBV21-1 is a pseudogene segment. The CDR3 loop spans 14 amino acids. The CDR3 sequence is CATPGLAGVYEQYF. Written as DNA, the CDR3 is TGTGCCACCCCGGGACTAGCGGGAGTTTACGAGCAGTACTTC.

Only a few counts were recorded for this clonotype. The V gene is TRBV6-5, the J gene TRBJ2-3; tentative D call: TRBD1 (5 bases). The V and J ends lost 2 bases and 5 bases respectively, with 11 bases between them. Germline-derived CDR1 and CDR2 are MNHEY and SVGAGI. CDR3 length: 14 amino acids. The CDR3: CASSYLGQGDTQYF. CDR3 coding DNA: TGTGCCAGCAGTTACCTCGGCCAGGGAGATACGCAGTATTTT.

CDR3 DNA sequence: TGTGCCAGCAGCCCCGGAGCAGGGAGGGGGTCAGGAACCGGGGAGCTGTTTTTT. This sequence encodes CASSPGAGRGSGTGELFF. The J gene is TRBJ2-2, the V gene TRBV7-9; tentative D call: TRBD2 (7 bases). Germline CDR1 and CDR2: SEHNR and FQNEAQ (reference sequence). The length of the CDR3 is 18 residues. The V end lost 5 bases, the J end lost 5 bases, and 24 bases lay between the germline ends.

The genes are TRBV5-6 and TRBJ2-3; D remains ambiguous. The germline V and J ends were trimmed by 0 bases and 2 bases, with 10 bases remaining between them. Germline CDR1 SGHDT, CDR2 YYEEEE. The length of the CDR3 is 15 residues. The CDR3, as DNA: TGTGCCAGCAGCTTGGGCAGTACCTCCACAGATACGCAGTATTTT. This encodes CASSLGSTSTDTQYF.